The 10 T cell receptor beta chains below come from one sample, sequenced in a study of blood T cell repertoires in COVID-19. Data came from immunoSEQ multiplex PCR; TCRdb stores just in-frame clones and leaves some out. Of under 250,000 clones detected, approximately 90% appear once; the ten largest clones hold approximately 10%. The sequencing sample was made of peripheral blood. Receptors were obtained from a man over 45 with COVID-19, enrolled during active disease.

J is TRBJ1-2 and V is TRBV6-5, with 7 bases matching TRBD1. Germline V gene sequence: CDR1 MNHEY, CDR2 SVGAGI. With 11 bases clipped from V and 1 base from J, the junction kept 13 bases outside the gene matches. The CDR3 is 15 amino acids. DNA for the CDR3: TGTGCCGCAAGGTCAGGGGGATCTATTAACTATGGCTACACCTTC. It translates to CAARSGGSINYGYTF.

The V call is TRBV5-6, the J call TRBJ2-1; D is ambiguous. Trimming removed 0 bases from V and 6 bases from J, with 7 bases in between. This CDR3 contains 13 residues. Germline CDR1 SGHDT, CDR2 YYEEEE. CDR3 bases: TGTGCCAGCAGCTTGGCCTCTGTCAATGAGCAGTTCTTC. Protein product: CASSLASVNEQFF.

The chain links TRBV7-2 to TRBJ2-7, with 9 bases aligning to TRBD2. V shed 4 bases and J 5 bases; nucleotides not matched to a gene: 6. CDR1 and CDR2 from the germline V gene are SGHTA and FQGNSA. The CDR3 runs 14 residues. Written as DNA, the CDR3 is TGTGCCAGCAGCTGGCCTAGCGGGGCTAACGAGCAGTACTTC. It translates to CASSWPSGANEQYF.

The rearrangement joins TRBV7-9 to TRBJ1-6; 7 bases fit TRBD1. Trimming took 2 bases from V and 10 from J; bases not matched to a gene: 14. Germline loops: CDR1 SEHNR, CDR2 FQNEAQ (reference sequence). The CDR3 totals 17 residues. The CDR3 reads CASSLMGGGGMDSPLHF. The CDR3 DNA is TGTGCCAGCAGCTTAATGGGAGGAGGGGGCATGGACTCACCCCTCCACTTT.

The rearrangement uses TRBV28 and TRBJ1-1; 11 positions match TRBD1. The CDR3 length is 16 residues. V lost 3 bases, J lost 1 base, and 4 bases stayed unmatched. From germline, CDR1 is MDHEN and CDR2 SYDVKM. CDR3 sequence: CASSLDRGQWNTEAFF. CDR3 in DNA: TGTGCCAGCAGTTTGGACAGGGGGCAATGGAACACTGAAGCTTTCTTT. The variable domain in full, completed from reference TRBV28 and TRBJ1-1, reads DVKVTQSSRYLVKRTGEKVFLECVQDMDHENMFWYRQDPGLGLRLIYFSYDVKMKEKGDIPEGYSVSREKKERFSLILESASTNQTSMYLCASSLDRGQWNTEAFFGQGTRLTVV.

This clone was counted a single time. The rearrangement links TRBV28 to TRBJ1-3; D ambiguous. This CDR3 is built from 15 residues. V gave up 2 bases and J gave up 0 bases, with 8 bases separating them. Looked up from germline, CDR1 is MDHEN and CDR2 is SYDVKM. The CDR3 DNA follows: TGTGCCAGCAGTTTACAGGCCTCCTCTGGAAACACCATATATTTT. It translates to CASSLQASSGNTIYF.

The CDR3 here is CASSLNTGLQETQYF. The CDR3 region has the DNA TGCGCCAGCAGCCTTAATACAGGGTTACAGGAGACCCAGTACTTC. The chain combines TRBV5-1 with TRBJ2-5; a possible D gene is TRBD1 (6 bases). Per the germline V gene, CDR1 is SGHRS and CDR2 is YFSETQ. The V end was cut by 4 bases, the J end by 5 bases, with 18 bases between. The CDR3 has 15 residues.

This chain connects TRBV28 to TRBJ2-1; 8 bases map to TRBD2. CDR1 and CDR2 (germline): MDHEN, SYDVKM. This CDR3 is built from 14 residues. V lost 6 bases and J lost 5; bases outside the gene matches: 6. This CDR3 is CASRSLAGNNEQFF. The DNA of the CDR3 is TGTGCCAGCAGGTCTTTAGCGGGAAACAATGAGCAGTTCTTC.

The CDR3 region is CASSPGLAGDLDTQYF. Here the CDR3 DNA reads TGTGCCAGCAGCCCGGGACTAGCGGGAGATCTAGATACGCAGTATTTT. The rearrangement links TRBV2 to TRBJ2-3; 14 bases agree with TRBD2. The CDR3 covers 16 residues. The V gene's germline CDR1 is SNHLY and CDR2 FYNNEI. The junction had 7 bases not matched to a gene; V was cut back by 6 bases and J by 5 bases.

This chain uses TRBV19 with TRBJ1-4, with 9 bases fitting TRBD1. This CDR3 contains 15 residues. Trimming at V came to 3 bases and at J to 6 bases, leaving 5 bases not matched to a gene. The germline V gene encodes CDR1 LNHDA and CDR2 SQIVND (reference sequence). The CDR3 DNA is TGTGCCAGTAGTATCCTAACAGGGGGCGATGAAAAACTGTTTTTT. Its translation is CASSILTGGDEKLFF.